The T cell receptor (beta chain) under discussion was sequenced for a study of shared clonotypes between healthy human individuals. CDR1 and CDR2 (germline): SNHLY, FYNNEI. V shed 7 bases and J shed 3 bases, with 10 bases lying between them. The CDR3 sequence is 13 residues long. Sequencing used immunoSEQ multiplex PCR; TCRdb keeps in-frame clones, though not all of them. The sample has some 1,600,000 clones, 95% to 99% seen once; the top ten hold about 0.4%. The chain uses TRBV2 and TRBJ1-5; D remains ambiguous. Source material: naive CD4+ T cells sorted from blood. Indicated subset: CD45RA+ positively selected. The TCR sequence derives from a man aged 30 to 45 in good health. The CDR3 reads CASNGRYNQPQHF. In DNA, the CDR3 is TGTGCCAGCAATGGACGGTACAATCAGCCCCAGCATTTT. The full variable domain, completed using reference TRBV2 and TRBJ1-5, is EPEVTQTPSHQVTQMGQEVILRCVPISNHLYFYWYRQILGQKVEFLVSFYNNEISEKSEIFDDQFSVERPDGSNFTLKIRSTKLEDSAMYFCASNGRYNQPQHFGDGTRLSIL.